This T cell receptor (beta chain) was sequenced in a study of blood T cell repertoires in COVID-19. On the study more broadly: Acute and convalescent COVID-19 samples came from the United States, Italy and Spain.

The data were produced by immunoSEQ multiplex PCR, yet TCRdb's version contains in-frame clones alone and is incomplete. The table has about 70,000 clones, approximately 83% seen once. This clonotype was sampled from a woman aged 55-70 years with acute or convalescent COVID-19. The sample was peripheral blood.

CDR3 coding DNA: TGTGCCAGCAGTGAGAATACAGGGGGCGCGACTGAAGCTTTCTTT. Protein product: CASSENTGGATEAFF. The chain employs TRBV25-1 and TRBJ1-1; TRBD1 matches at 9 bases. The CDR3 length is 15 residues. Germline CDR1 and CDR2: MGHDK and SYGVNS. V lost 3 bases and J lost 5; bases outside the gene matches: 7.